What follows are 21 T cell receptor beta chains derived from one specimen sequenced in a study of control samples from healthy donors and cancer patients. The assay was immunoSEQ multiplex PCR, and TCRdb's table has in-frame clones only and misses some. The data contain around 150,000 clones, around 95% of them singletons. The sample taken for sequencing was blood. The receptors originated from a woman aged 40 to 55 in good health.

For this clone: The junction does not match germline at one end; this may be a read error. The chain employs TRBV5-1 and TRBJ2-7; TRBD2 matches at 14 bases. The CDR3 extends over 16 amino acids. Germline V lookup: CDR1 SGHRS, CDR2 YFSETQ. In DNA, the CDR3 is TGCGCCAGCAGCTTGATTGGACTAGCGGGAGGTAGTGAGGGGCTCTTC. Translated, it gives CASSLIGLAGGSEGLF.

This sequence joins TRBV7-6 and TRBJ2-7, with 12 positions matching TRBD1. Germline CDR1 SGHVS, CDR2 FNYEAQ. The CDR3 is 16 amino acids. The J segment lost 6 bases and the V segment lost 4 bases, leaving 10 bases of the junction unmatched. The CDR3 DNA follows: TGTGCCAGCAGCTCGCCGGGACAGGGGGCTCGGGGCGAGCAGTACTTC. This codes for CASSSPGQGARGEQYF.

The rearrangement links TRBV11-3 to TRBJ2-3, with D tentatively TRBD1 or TRBD2 (6 bases each). CDR3 size: 15 residues. Trimming left V 0 bases short and J 1 base short, with 8 bases between. The germline V gene encodes CDR1 SGHNT and CDR2 YENEEA. The CDR3 region has the DNA TGTGCCAGCAGCTTAGACGGGGGCCGCACAGATACGCAGTATTTT. Protein product: CASSLDGGRTDTQYF. Using reference TRBV11-3 and TRBJ2-3 for the parts outside the CDR3, the full variable domain is EAGVVQSPRYKIIEKKQPVAFWCNPISGHNTLYWYLQNLGQGPELLIRYENEEAVDDSQLPKDRFSAERLKGVDSTLKIQPAELGDSAVYLCASSLDGGRTDTQYFGPGTRLTVL.

This chain links TRBV5-1 with TRBJ1-2; 7 bases are shared with TRBD1. Looked up from germline, CDR1 is SGHRS and CDR2 is YFSETQ. Trimming at V came to 3 bases and at J to 7 bases, leaving 12 bases not matched to a gene. The CDR3 contains 15 residues. CDR3 loop: CASSWGTENSRGYTF. The CDR3 region has the DNA TGCGCCAGCAGCTGGGGGACAGAAAATTCGCGTGGCTACACCTTC.

The gene calls are TRBV15 and TRBJ2-3; 7 bases fit TRBD1. V shed 1 base, J shed 2 bases, and the junction held 12 bases outside the gene matches. In germline, CDR1 is LNHNV, CDR2 YYDKDF (reference sequence). This CDR3 has 18 residues. The CDR3 spells CATSRGMGTETSTDTQYF. CDR3 nucleotides: TGTGCCACCAGCAGAGGCATGGGGACAGAGACCTCCACAGATACGCAGTATTTT. The variable domain in full, completed from reference TRBV15 and TRBJ2-3, reads DAMVIQNPRYQVTQFGKPVTLSCSQTLNHNVMYWYQQKSSQAPKLLFHYYDKDFNNEADTPDNFQSRRPNTSFCFLDIRSPGLGDTAMYLCATSRGMGTETSTDTQYFGPGTRLTVL.

The rearrangement uses TRBV7-3 and TRBJ1-1; D is unclear. The length of the CDR3 is 14 residues. Germline assignment: CDR1 SGHTA and CDR2 FQGTGA. The V end was cut by 2 bases, the J end by 0 bases, with 7 bases between. CDR3 sequence: CASSLYSMNTEAFF. The CDR3 nucleotides are TGTGCCAGCAGCTTATATTCCATGAACACTGAAGCTTTCTTT.

This clone was found once. V usage is TRBV6-5 and J usage is TRBJ1-1; D gene uncertain. Trimming stripped 2 bases from V and 5 bases from J, with 9 bases between. Germline CDR1 reads MNHEY; CDR2 reads SVGAGI. The CDR3 consists of 13 residues. CDR3 loop: CASSYEERTEAFF. For the CDR3, the DNA is TGTGCCAGCAGTTACGAGGAAAGGACTGAAGCTTTCTTT.

In its sample, this clone was seen a few times. V is TRBV5-5 and J is TRBJ1-6; no clear D. The length of the CDR3 is 13 residues. Germline V gene sequence: CDR1 SGHKS, CDR2 YYEKEE (reference sequence). Trimming took 4 bases from V and 6 from J, leaving 8 bases between them. The CDR3 here is CASSPYLNSPLHF. Here the CDR3 DNA reads TGTGCCAGCAGCCCATACCTTAATTCACCCCTCCACTTT.

The chain carries TRBV3-1 (or the pseudogene TRBV3-2) and TRBJ2-5, with 14 bases identical to TRBD2. The CDR3 has 18 residues. Trimming at V came to 4 bases and at J to 7 bases, leaving 14 bases not matched to a gene. Germline-derived CDR1 and CDR2 are LGHDT and YNNKEL (reference sequence). CDR3 protein: CASSPRTSGGKMKATQYF. The CDR3 DNA reads TGTGCCAGCAGCCCCCGGACTAGCGGGGGGAAGATGAAGGCGACCCAGTACTTC.

Written as DNA, the CDR3 is TGTGCCAGCACAAGGGGGACAGCAAACAATGAGCAGTTCTTC. Translating it yields CASTRGTANNEQFF. The chain recombines TRBV6-6 with TRBJ2-1; TRBD1 aligns across 7 bases. This CDR3 is 14 amino acids long. The V and J ends lost 7 bases and 5 bases, in that order; junction bases with no gene match: 8. CDR1 is MNHNY, CDR2 SVGAGI, per germline (reference sequence).

The chain has TRBV19 and TRBJ1-4; weak D call: TRBD1 (5 bases). Trimming removed 3 bases at V and 7 bases at J, with 18 bases between. Germline CDR1 and CDR2: LNHDA and SQIVND (reference sequence). This CDR3 is built from 16 residues. CDR3 nucleotides: TGTGCCAGTAGTATTGGGGAAGGGGTGTGGGCTGAAAAACTGTTTTTT. This sequence encodes CASSIGEGVWAEKLFF.

This chain connects TRBV27 to TRBJ2-7; D is perhaps TRBD1 or TRBD2 (5 bases each). There are 18 residues in the CDR3. Trimming removed 5 bases from V and 0 bases from J, with 23 bases in between. Germline V CDR1 and CDR2: MNHEY, SMNVEV (reference sequence). The CDR3 DNA sequence: TGTGCCAGCAGTCCCCCATCGATCCGGGGCCTAGCCTCCTACGAGCAGTACTTC. Translation gives CASSPPSIRGLASYEQYF.

The chain uses TRBV15 and TRBJ2-2; 10 bases fit TRBD2. V lost 8 bases and J lost 0; bases outside the gene matches: 6. The CDR3 loop spans 16 amino acids. Germline V gene sequence: CDR1 LNHNV, CDR2 YYDKDF (reference sequence). CDR3 DNA: TGTGCCACCGAGACTAGCGGGCCTTCGAACACCGGGGAGCTGTTTTTT. Amino acid sequence: CATETSGPSNTGELFF.

The rearrangement joins TRBV9 to TRBJ2-3; TRBD2 aligns across 7 bases. The CDR3 consists of 13 residues. Per germline, CDR1 SGDLS and CDR2 YYNGEE. The V gene end was trimmed by 3 bases and the J gene end by 3 bases; junction bases not matched to a gene: 1. The DNA of the CDR3 is TGTGCCAGCAGCGGGGGGGGAACAGATACGCAGTATTTT. Its protein product is CASSGGGTDTQYF. Based on the CDR3 plus reference TRBV9 and TRBJ2-3, the full variable domain is DSGVTQTPKHLITATGQRVTLRCSPRSGDLSVYWYQQSLDQGLQFLIQYYNGEERAKGNILERFSAQQFPDLHSELNLSSLELGDSALYFCASSGGGTDTQYFGPGTRLTVL.

The chain carries TRBV12-3 or TRBV12-4 and TRBJ2-5, with D perhaps TRBD2 (5 bases). The CDR3 is made up of 13 amino acids. The V and J ends lost 3 bases and 4 bases respectively, with 9 bases between them. CDR3 amino acids: CASSLSGSETQYF. The CDR3 DNA follows: TGTGCCAGCAGTTTGAGCGGTTCAGAGACCCAGTACTTC.

A remark on this clone: An end of the junction does not agree with germline; a read error may underlie this. This chain uses TRBV27 with TRBJ1-6; TRBD1 is a possible D gene (6 bases). The CDR3 is 17 residues long. Germline CDR1 is MNHEY and CDR2 is SMNVEV (reference sequence). DNA of the CDR3: TGTGCCAGCAGCTTTAGGGGAGCCGGGACAAATAATTCACCCCTCTACTTT. This translates into CASSFRGAGTNNSPLYF.

This clone was detected only once. The CDR3 sequence: CASSTGLAEALGELFF. DNA of the CDR3: TGTGCCAGCAGCACGGGACTAGCGGAGGCTCTGGGGGAGCTGTTTTTT. This chain joins TRBV5-6 and TRBJ2-2; 11 nucleotides align to TRBD2. In germline, CDR1 is SGHDT, CDR2 YYEEEE. The CDR3 totals 16 residues. V dropped 4 bases and J dropped 8; count of bases not matched to a gene: 10.

In this sample, this clone turned up once. This chain joins TRBV19 and TRBJ1-1; D is undetermined. The CDR3 runs 13 residues. With 4 bases removed from V and 5 bases from J, the gap between germline ends came to 11 bases. Per the germline V gene, CDR1 is LNHDA and CDR2 is SQIVND (reference sequence). The CDR3 protein is CASSKGWETEAFF. CDR3 coding DNA: TGTGCCAGTAGTAAAGGATGGGAAACTGAAGCTTTCTTT.

The rearrangement uses TRBV5-1 and TRBJ2-7, with 7 bases identical to TRBD2. The junction had 11 bases not matched to a gene; V was cut back by 9 bases and J by 5 bases. CDR1 SGHRS and CDR2 YFSETQ come from the germline V gene. This CDR3 comprises 13 residues. In DNA form, the CDR3 reads TGCGCCACCACGGGAGGTCCCCAGGACGAGCAGTACTTC. Translated, it gives CATTGGPQDEQYF.

This clone has just a few counts. This chain uses TRBV4-3 with TRBJ1-5; no reliable D call. With 3 bases removed from V and 3 bases from J, the gap between germline ends came to 15 bases. This CDR3 is built from 16 residues. Germline V CDR1 and CDR2: LGHNA, YSLEER. The CDR3 DNA reads as TGCGCCAGCAGCCATGCTGGGTCTGGGGTCAATCAGCCCCAGCATTTT. Translated, it gives CASSHAGSGVNQPQHF.

The chain couples TRBV6-6 to TRBJ2-1, with D maybe TRBD2 (6 bases). Germline values: CDR1 MNHNY, CDR2 SVGAGI (reference sequence). The CDR3 sequence is 17 residues long. Trimming shortened V by 5 bases and J by 5 bases, and 22 bases separated the two germline ends. The CDR3: CASSPGDFRPGDNEQFF. The CDR3, as DNA: TGTGCCAGCAGTCCCGGGGATTTTCGCCCGGGAGACAATGAGCAGTTCTTC.